The rows below give T cell receptor beta chains drawn from one sample of a study of blood T cell repertoires in COVID-19. Clones were read by immunoSEQ multiplex PCR, and TCRdb kept only the in-frame ones, dropping some. Of over 300,000 clones listed, around 88% were seen once; the top ten hold roughly 1.3%. Source material: peripheral blood. The receptors come from a woman in her forties or fifties with acute or convalescent COVID-19. Both conserved end residues are part of each CDR3. D genes are given only for firm matches. Size values are once, few and many counts, or a class for expanded clones, and some rows have none.

cdr3_nt | cdr3_aa | j_call | d_call | v_call | clone_size
TGTGCCTGGAGTGCAGGACAAGGAAACACCATATATTTT | CAWSAGQGNTIYF | TRBJ1-3 | - | TRBV30 | -
TGTGCCAGCAGCTTAGACACCAGCTATGGCTACACCTTC | CASSLDTSYGYTF | TRBJ1-2 | - | TRBV7-6 | -
TGCGCCAGCAGTCAATCGATGAGGTACACCCAGTCTGGGGCCAACGTCCTGACTTTC | CASSQSMRYTQSGANVLTF | TRBJ2-6 | - | TRBV23-1 | -
TGTGCCAGCAGCTTGGGAGGGCCGACAGGGGGCGGCTATGGCTACACCTTC | CASSLGGPTGGGYGYTF | TRBJ1-2 | TRBD1 | TRBV5-5 | few
TGCGCCTCCGAAGAGGGGACAGGGTTCAACTATGGCTACACCTTC | CASEEGTGFNYGYTF | TRBJ1-2 | TRBD1 | TRBV5-1 | -
TGTGCCTGGAGTTCGGGACGGGGGGGTATTGGCTACACCTTC | CAWSSGRGGIGYTF | TRBJ1-2 | - | TRBV30 | -
TGCGCCAGCAGCCAGGAGGGGGCGAGCGGCTACACCTTC | CASSQEGASGYTF | TRBJ1-2 | TRBD1 | TRBV4-3 | -
TGTGCCAGCAGTTTATCAGCTAACTATGGCTACACCTTC | CASSLSANYGYTF | TRBJ1-2 | - | TRBV12-3/TRBV12-4 | -
TGCAGCGTTGCGGCAGGGACTAACACTGAAGCTTTCTTT | CSVAAGTNTEAFF | TRBJ1-1 | - | TRBV29-1 | -
TGCAGTCTCGGGGATTATGGCTACACCTTC | CSLGDYGYTF | TRBJ1-2 | - | TRBV20-1 | -
TGCGCCAGCAGCCAAGGGGACAGCCAAGCTAACTATGGCTACACCTTC | CASSQGDSQANYGYTF | TRBJ1-2 | TRBD1 | TRBV4-1 | -
TGCGCCAGCAGCCAACTCCAGGGACAGCCAAATGAAAAACTGTTTTTT | CASSQLQGQPNEKLFF | TRBJ1-4 | TRBD1 | TRBV4-3 | -
TGTGCCAGCAGTCAGGGGCATCAGCCCCAGCATTTT | CASSQGHQPQHF | TRBJ1-5 | - | TRBV6-2/TRBV6-3 | few
TGTGCCTGGAGTGTTAACAGGGGATCGCGGCCCCAGCATTTT | CAWSVNRGSRPQHF | TRBJ1-5 | TRBD1 | TRBV30 | -
TGCGCCAGCAGCACGGGACAGACCTCCTATGGCTACACCTTC | CASSTGQTSYGYTF | TRBJ1-2 | TRBD1 | TRBV5-1 | -
TGTGCCAGCAGTTTAGCGAGCCCGGGACTAGCGGTCCACGAGCAGTACTTC | CASSLASPGLAVHEQYF | TRBJ2-7 | TRBD2 | TRBV27 | -
TGTGCCAGCAGCCCCCGTAGGGCTGAGGGCGCAGATACGCAGTATTTT | CASSPRRAEGADTQYF | TRBJ2-3 | - | TRBV9 | -
TGTGCCATCAGTGAGAGGGAGAGGTCTGGAAACACCATATATTTT | CAISERERSGNTIYF | TRBJ1-3 | - | TRBV10-3 | -
TGTGCCAGCTCATCAGGGGGATCCTCCTACGAGCAGTACTTC | CASSSGGSSYEQYF | TRBJ2-7 | TRBD1 | TRBV18 | -
TGTGCCAGCAGCTTGTTACAGGCGGGCAATCAGCCCCAGCATTTT | CASSLLQAGNQPQHF | TRBJ1-5 | - | TRBV5-6 | -
TGCGCCAGCAGCTTGGAAGCAGGGCATGGTGAGCAGTTCTTC | CASSLEAGHGEQFF | TRBJ2-1 | - | TRBV5-1 | -
TGTGCCAGTAGTATTGGCTTTACTAATGAAAAACTGTTTTTT | CASSIGFTNEKLFF | TRBJ1-4 | - | TRBV19 | once
TGTGCCAGCAGCCCCTTGGGGGGGGCGAGCGGTGAAGCTTTCTTT | CASSPLGGASGEAFF | TRBJ1-1 | - | TRBV7-8 | -
TGCGCCAGCAGTGAGTCGCCAGAAAATACGCAGTATTTT | CASSESPENTQYF | TRBJ2-3 | - | TRBV10-1 | -
TGCGCCAGCAGCTTAACAACAGGGGGTCTCACAGATACGCAGTATTTT | CASSLTTGGLTDTQYF | TRBJ2-3 | TRBD1 | TRBV5-1 | -
TGTGCCAGCAGCTCCGGGACAGTGTACACCGGGGAGCTGTTTTTT | CASSSGTVYTGELFF | TRBJ2-2 | TRBD1 | TRBV11-3 | -
TGCGCCAGCAGCTTGACGCAGGGCACAGATACGCAGTATTTT | CASSLTQGTDTQYF | TRBJ2-3 | - | TRBV5-1 | -
TGCGCCAGCAGCTCCCCCGGACCGGACAGGGCCAACCCTACCTGGAACTCCTACAATGAGCAGTTCTTC | CASSSPGPDRANPTWNSYNEQFF | TRBJ2-1 | TRBD1 | TRBV5-1 | -
TGTGCCAGCAGCAAAGGAAACAGACCTTTT | CASSKGNRPF | TRBJ1-5 | - | TRBV21-1 | -
TGTGCCATCAACTCCGGGACTAGCGGGAGCACAGATACGCAGTATTTT | CAINSGTSGSTDTQYF | TRBJ2-3 | TRBD2 | TRBV10-3 | -
TGTGCCAGCAGCTTAGGAGGGGCCGGGGAGCTGTTTTTT | CASSLGGAGELFF | TRBJ2-2 | - | TRBV5-6 | -
TGTGCCAGCAGCTTAGTAGTGAGCATAAACTATGGCTACACCTTC | CASSLVVSINYGYTF | TRBJ1-2 | - | TRBV7-9 | -
TGTGCCAGTAGTATAGATGGAGCGGGGGCTAGCACAGATACGCAGTATTTT | CASSIDGAGASTDTQYF | TRBJ2-3 | TRBD2 | TRBV19 | -
TGTGCCAGTAGTATTCAGTACTCTGGGGCCAACGTCCTGACTTTC | CASSIQYSGANVLTF | TRBJ2-6 | - | TRBV19 | once
TGTGCCAGCAGCCGCGGCCAGATTGGAAACACCATATATTTT | CASSRGQIGNTIYF | TRBJ1-3 | - | TRBV6-2/TRBV6-3 | -